This T cell receptor beta chain was captured by sequencing in a study of cytomegalovirus exposure and HLA in healthy donors. These donors were members of the roughly 120-subject validation cohort, a group separate from the approximately 700-subject first cohort. TCRdb keeps only in-frame clones here, not all; method: immunoSEQ multiplex PCR. The top ten clones hold over 2% of a sample with more than 45,000 clones, around 90% of them seen once. This CDR3 has 15 amino acids. Trimming cost V 4 bases and J 11 bases; bases outside gene matches: 17. Germline CDR1 SGHRS, CDR2 YFSETQ. The chain joins TRBV5-1 to TRBJ2-5; TRBD2 agrees at 7 bases. The material sequenced was PBMCs. The TCR originated in a woman in her twenties or thirties in good health and CMV-seronegative. The CDR3 nucleotides are TGCGCCAGCAGCCGTAACGACGGGATGAGGCGGGAGCAGTACTTC. Translating gives CASSRNDGMRREQYF.